A single sample is the source of the 2 T cell receptor beta chains below, sequenced in a study of blood T cells in healthy people across ages. A second PCR, run for roughly 7 to 12 cycles, used a sample-barcoded 5' primer plus a J-beta primer mix. TCRdb re-derived calls from the 5' RACE reads in MiXCR, one entry per CDR3 protein. In the table there are 1.5 million to 2 million distinct CDR3 sequences, roughly 30% of which are singletons. The sequenced material came from blood. All receptors come from a woman in her twenties or thirties in good health.

V usage is TRBV15 and J usage is TRBJ2-5; unclear D gene. Trimming shortened V by 8 bases and J by 1 base, and 11 bases separated the two germline ends. The CDR3 is 13 residues long. Germline V gives CDR1 LNHNV, CDR2 YYDKDF (reference sequence). CDR3 in amino acids: CATALGFQETQYF. The CDR3 DNA is TGTGCCACCGCCCTGGGTTTCCAAGAGACCCAGTACTTC.

CDR3 amino acids: CASSAGRANTGELFF. CDR3 DNA: TGTGCCAGCAGTGCGGGACGGGCGAACACCGGGGAGCTGTTTTTT. This rearrangement joins TRBV12-3 or TRBV12-4 to TRBJ2-2; maybe TRBD2 (6 bases). With 5 bases removed from V and 0 bases from J, the gap between germline ends came to 10 bases. The CDR3 is 15 amino acids.